Below, 9 T cell receptor beta chains from the same sample are listed, as sequenced in a study of blood T cell repertoires in COVID-19. Profiled with immunoSEQ multiplex PCR; TCRdb holds only in-frame clones, not every one. The sample yields about 150,000 clones, roughly 88% seen once. Source material: PBMCs or T cells enriched from blood (not recorded which). The source of these receptors is a woman in her 30s with acute COVID-19.

This chain connects TRBV27 to TRBJ2-7; 13 nucleotides agree with TRBD2. The CDR3 loop spans 17 amino acids. After removal of 1 base from V and 3 bases from J, the junction contained 6 bases not matched to a gene. Germline V gene lookup returns CDR1 MNHEY and CDR2 SMNVEV (reference sequence). The CDR3 here is CASSLLLAGGGRYEQYF. The CDR3 region has the DNA TGTGCCAGCAGTTTATTACTAGCGGGAGGGGGGCGCTACGAGCAGTACTTC.

The chain carries TRBV10-3 and TRBJ2-1; TRBD2 matches at 7 bases. V was clipped by 6 bases and J by 0 bases; unmatched bases: 11. This CDR3 has 17 residues. Germline V gene lookup returns CDR1 ENHRY and CDR2 SYGVKD. The CDR3 nucleotides read TGTGCCATCAGAGGCAGCGGGACCACGAGCTCCTACAATGAGCAGTTCTTC. This sequence encodes CAIRGSGTTSSYNEQFF.

The rearrangement uses TRBV18 and TRBJ2-7; TRBD1 matches at 7 bases. The CDR3 totals 12 residues. Per germline, CDR1 KGHSH and CDR2 LQKENI. The J segment lost 7 bases and the V segment lost 5 bases, leaving 5 bases of the junction unmatched. The CDR3: CASSSTGDEQYF. The DNA of the CDR3 is TGTGCCAGCTCATCAACAGGGGATGAGCAGTACTTC.

The chain combines TRBV4-3 with TRBJ2-2; 11 bases map to TRBD2. This CDR3 region has 18 residues. J lost 0 bases, V lost 0 bases, and 3 bases had no gene match. Per germline, CDR1 LGHNA and CDR2 YSLEER. Here the CDR3 DNA reads TGCGCCAGCAGCCAAGATCGTAGCGGGGGGGCGAACACCGGGGAGCTGTTTTTT. Its protein is CASSQDRSGGANTGELFF.

This chain connects TRBV6-2 or TRBV6-3 to TRBJ2-3; D gene uncertain. V lost 6 bases, J lost 2 bases, and 6 bases lay in between. The CDR3 runs to 12 residues. Germline V lookup: CDR1 MNHEY, CDR2 SVGEGT. CDR3 DNA: TGTGCCAGCAGCCCCAACACAGATACGCAGTATTTT. Translation: CASSPNTDTQYF.

This chain uses TRBV21-1 with TRBJ2-3; the table assigns TRBD1, which was not confirmed against the DNA. TRBV21-1 is reported as a pseudogene. The CDR3 length is 21 residues. The CDR3 spells CASSILGGTGTPPYNTDTQYF. The CDR3 DNA reads TGTGCCAGCAGCATCCTAGGGGGGACAGGGACCCCCCCCTATAACACAGATACGCAGTATTTT.

The rearrangement links TRBV27 to TRBJ1-2; no firm D call. Per the germline V gene, CDR1 is MNHEY and CDR2 is SMNVEV (reference sequence). The V end was cut by 8 bases, the J end by 1 base, with 11 bases between. This CDR3 has 13 amino acids. The CDR3 is CASRPSGNYGYTF. DNA of the CDR3: TGTGCCAGCCGCCCCTCCGGTAACTATGGCTACACCTTC.

V gene TRBV19 combines with J gene TRBJ2-3; possibly TRBD1 for D (5 bases). This CDR3 has 15 residues. Germline CDR1 reads LNHDA; CDR2 reads SQIVND (reference sequence). V gave up 8 bases and J gave up 2 bases, with 17 bases separating them. CDR3 in amino acids: CASEQEWGNTDTQYF. The CDR3 region has the DNA TGTGCCAGTGAGCAAGAGTGGGGCAACACAGATACGCAGTATTTT.

This chain links TRBV27 with TRBJ1-4; the D is unclear. V shed 8 bases and J shed 3 bases, with 10 bases lying between them. This CDR3 has 13 residues. The germline V gene encodes CDR1 MNHEY and CDR2 SMNVEV (reference sequence). CDR3 loop: CASGWRSNEKLFF. CDR3 DNA sequence: TGTGCCAGCGGATGGAGATCTAATGAAAAACTGTTTTTT.